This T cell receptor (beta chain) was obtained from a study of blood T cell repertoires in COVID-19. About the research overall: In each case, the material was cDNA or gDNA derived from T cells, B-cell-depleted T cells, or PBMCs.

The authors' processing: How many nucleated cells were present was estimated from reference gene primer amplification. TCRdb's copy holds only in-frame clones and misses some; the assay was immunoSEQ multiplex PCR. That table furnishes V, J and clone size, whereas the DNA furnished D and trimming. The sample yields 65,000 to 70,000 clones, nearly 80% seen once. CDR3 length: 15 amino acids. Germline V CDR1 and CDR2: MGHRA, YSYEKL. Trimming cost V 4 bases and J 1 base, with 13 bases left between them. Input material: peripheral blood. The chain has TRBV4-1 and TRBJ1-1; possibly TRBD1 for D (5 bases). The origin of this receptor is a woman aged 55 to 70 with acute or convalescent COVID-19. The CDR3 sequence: CASSPRGGRNTEAFF. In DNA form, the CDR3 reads TGCGCCAGCAGCCCACGGGGGGGTAGGAACACTGAAGCTTTCTTT.